The 16 T cell receptor beta chains reported below all come from one sample, sequenced in a study of cytomegalovirus exposure and HLA in healthy donors (dated by TCRdb to the late 2010s). The library came from the immunoSEQ multiplex PCR assay. A mixture of 60 forward primers for TCR Vbeta segments and 13 reverse primers for TCR Jbeta segments was used in the multiplex PCR. TCRdb's version of the immuneACCESS table is confined to in-frame rearrangements and falls short of the full clone set. An unresolved V gene accounts for under half of the shortfall where checked; the remainder is of unknown origin. This sample has about 63,000 clones in its table, and less than 75% of those were observed once. The ten most abundant clones make up around a quarter of the sample. The sequenced sample was PBMCs. The receptors come from a man in his fifties or sixties in good health and CMV-seropositive.

This chain uses TRBV7-8 with TRBJ2-1; 7 bases are shared with TRBD2. CDR3 length: 16 amino acids. Germline V gene lookup returns CDR1 SGHVS and CDR2 FQNEAQ. The V and J ends lost 4 bases and 0 bases, in that order; junction bases with no gene match: 6. CDR3 DNA sequence: TGTGCCAGCAGCTCCCCCCAGCGGGGCTCCTACAATGAGCAGTTCTTC. The encoded protein is CASSSPQRGSYNEQFF.

The J gene is TRBJ2-3, the V gene TRBV9, with D possibly matching TRBD2 (7 bases). The germline V and J ends were trimmed by 3 bases and 5 bases, with 16 bases remaining between them. Germline V gene data show CDR1 as SGDLS and CDR2 as YYNGEE. The CDR3 covers 15 residues. CDR3 residues: CASSASGGGGDTQYF. In DNA form, the CDR3 reads TGTGCCAGCAGCGCCTCGGGAGGAGGGGGAGATACGCAGTATTTT.

V gene TRBV5-6 combines with J gene TRBJ2-5, with TRBD2 matching 14 bases. Germline V gene data show CDR1 as SGHDT and CDR2 as YYEEEE. The CDR3 extends over 19 amino acids. Trimming took 2 bases from V and 0 from J; bases not matched to a gene: 9. The CDR3 DNA is TGTGCCAGCAGCTTAAGAGGACTAGCGGGGGGCAAGTACCAAGAGACCCAGTACTTC. It codes for CASSLRGLAGGKYQETQYF.

In its sample, this clone was seen many times. The chain has TRBV5-1 and TRBJ1-6; D perhaps matches TRBD1 (5 bases). Looked up from germline, CDR1 is SGHRS and CDR2 is YFSETQ. The CDR3 runs to 14 residues. V lost 6 bases and J lost 10, with 17 bases in between. CDR3 sequence (DNA): TGCGCCAGCACCACCGGGGGGGGATACTCACCCCTCCACTTT. Translation gives CASTTGGGYSPLHF.

The chain recombines TRBV5-1 with TRBJ2-1, with a weak D call TRBD2 (6 bases). Trimming removed 7 bases from V and 0 bases from J, with 17 bases in between. This CDR3 comprises 16 residues. Germline CDR1 SGHRS, CDR2 YFSETQ. The CDR3 loop reads CASSGDSRSSYNEQFF. In DNA form, the CDR3 reads TGCGCCAGCTCCGGGGACTCGAGAAGCTCCTACAATGAGCAGTTCTTC.

V gene TRBV5-4 combines with J gene TRBJ1-3; 8 nucleotides align to TRBD1. CDR1 and CDR2 from the germline V gene are SGHNT and YYREEE (reference sequence). Germline trimming cut 4 bases from V and 4 bases from J; bases unmatched to any gene: 4. The CDR3 contains 14 residues. Here the CDR3 DNA reads TGTGCCAGCAGCCGACAGGGGAGAGGAAACACCATATATTTT. It specifies CASSRQGRGNTIYF. Drawing the rest from reference TRBV5-4 and TRBJ1-3, the complete variable domain is ETGVTQSPTHLIKTRGQQVTLRCSSQSGHNTVSWYQQALGQGPQFIFQYYREEENGRGNFPPRFSGLQFPNYSSELNVNALELDDSALYLCASSRQGRGNTIYFGEGSWLTVV.

This clone was counted between two and nine times. The chain employs TRBV5-6 and TRBJ1-2; no clear D gene. The V end lost 0 bases, the J end lost 10 bases, and 7 bases lay between the germline ends. The CDR3 is 11 residues long. CDR1 and CDR2 (germline): SGHDT, YYEEEE. The CDR3: CASSLGATYTF. The CDR3 nucleotides read TGTGCCAGCAGCTTGGGGGCCACCTACACCTTC. Full variable domain (missing parts from reference TRBV5-6 and TRBJ1-2): DAGVTQSPTHLIKTRGQQVTLRCSPKSGHDTVSWYQQALGQGPQFIFQYYEEEERQRGNFPDRFSGHQFPNYSSELNVNALLLGDSALYLCASSLGATYTFGSGTRLTVV.

V usage is TRBV6-1 and J usage is TRBJ1-5; D might be TRBD1 (6 bases). This CDR3 is built from 15 residues. The ends were cut back, 7 bases at V and 0 bases at J, with 13 bases in the middle. In germline, CDR1 is MNHNS, CDR2 SASEGT. The CDR3 DNA reads as TGTGCCAGCACTCCGACAGGTCCTAGCAATCAGCCCCAGCATTTT. This codes for CASTPTGPSNQPQHF.

This clone showed up just once. The rearrangement joins TRBV14 to TRBJ1-1; 8 bases fit TRBD1. Per germline, CDR1 SGHDN and CDR2 FVKESK. The length of the CDR3 is 15 residues. V shed 0 bases and J 10 bases; nucleotides not matched to a gene: 10. Written as DNA, the CDR3 is TGTGCCAGCAGCCAAGATCTCAGGGGGCACGGTCGAGCTTTCTTT. Translation: CASSQDLRGHGRAFF.

CDR3: CASSASSSGELFF. The CDR3 bases are TGCGCCAGCAGTGCGAGTAGCTCCGGGGAGCTGTTTTTT. The genes are TRBV10-1 and TRBJ2-2; D remains unclear. The V gene lost 4 bases and the J gene lost 6 bases, with 9 bases spanning the gap. The CDR3 is 13 amino acids. The V gene's germline CDR1 is WNHNN and CDR2 SYGVQD (reference sequence).

Only a few counts were recorded for this clone. The CDR3 region has the DNA TGTGCCAGCAGCTTACTGGGACCAGGGGCTATCGATCAGCCCCAGCATTTT. Its translation is CASSLLGPGAIDQPQHF. The chain uses TRBV7-2 and TRBJ1-5; D may be TRBD1 (6 bases). In germline, CDR1 is SGHTA, CDR2 FQGNSA. V lost 2 bases, J lost 5 bases, and 19 bases lay in between. The CDR3 consists of 17 residues. Filled out from reference TRBV7-2 and TRBJ1-5, the complete variable domain reads GAGVSQSPSNKVTEKGKDVELRCDPISGHTALYWYRQSLGQGLEFLIYFQGNSAPDKSGLPSDRFSAERTGGSVSTLTIQRTQQEDSAVYLCASSLLGPGAIDQPQHFGDGTRLSIL.

The chain employs TRBV4-1 and TRBJ2-7; D uncertain. This CDR3 region has 15 residues. The germline V and J ends were trimmed by 2 bases and 2 bases, with 13 bases remaining between them. Germline V gene sequence: CDR1 MGHRA, CDR2 YSYEKL. CDR3 residues: CASSQSPAATYEQYF. DNA for the CDR3: TGCGCCAGCAGCCAATCACCCGCGGCAACCTACGAGCAGTACTTC.

In its sample, this clone was seen many times. With only one base between it and a far larger clone, this is likely a read error. The chain carries TRBV5-4 and TRBJ2-1; D may be TRBD1 (5 bases). The CDR3 contains 10 residues. Germline assignment: CDR1 SGHNT and CDR2 YYREEE (reference sequence). As DNA, the CDR3 is TGTTCCAAGACACAGGATGAGCAGTTCTTC. Protein sequence: CSKTQDEQFF.

The chain joins TRBV6-5 to TRBJ1-1; D might be TRBD1 (6 bases). CDR1 is MNHEY, CDR2 SVGAGI, per germline. The CDR3 is 16 amino acids. Trimming shortened V by 2 bases and J by 1 base, and 14 bases separated the two germline ends. CDR3 sequence (DNA): TGTGCCAGCAGTTACCGCGGGGGGCGCGGGAACACTGAAGCTTTCTTT. Translated: CASSYRGGRGNTEAFF.

This clone came up once. The gene calls are TRBV5-1 and TRBJ2-3; TRBD1 aligns across 8 bases. The CDR3 totals 16 residues. In germline, CDR1 is SGHRS, CDR2 YFSETQ. J gave up 4 bases and V 2 bases, and 9 bases lay outside the gene matches. The DNA for the CDR3 is TGCGCCAGCAGCTTATCCGGGGCAGGGGGCGCAGATACGCAGTATTTT. This translates into CASSLSGAGGADTQYF.

The J gene is TRBJ1-6, the V gene TRBV6-1, with 9 bases matching TRBD1. The V and J ends lost 3 bases and 5 bases, in that order; junction bases with no gene match: 5. Germline-derived CDR1 and CDR2 are MNHNS and SASEGT. CDR3 length: 16 residues. The CDR3 sequence is CASSDGQGPDNSPLHF. The CDR3 DNA reads TGTGCCAGCAGTGACGGACAGGGGCCCGATAATTCACCCCTCCACTTT.